The rows below give T cell receptor beta chains drawn from one sample of a study of T-cell memory formation after mild COVID-19. TCRdb reprocessed the 5' RACE reads with MiXCR, giving one entry per CDR3 protein. The data show 350,000 to 500,000 distinct CDR3 sequences, 20% to 30% seen once. What was sequenced was PBMCs or a T cell subset sorted from them (not recorded which). The receptors shown here come from an adult woman who had mild COVID-19 (a few samples of this study predate the infection). Cell type and time point are not known. Each CDR3 is given with its conserved first and last residue. Each record gives: J gene, V gene, CDR3 protein.

>TRBJ2-7|TRBV7-9
CASSFWGQGRTYEQYF
>TRBJ2-7|TRBV10-3
CAISEDRGSYEQYF
>TRBJ1-1|TRBV20-1
CSARGTQGSNTEAFF
>TRBJ2-3|TRBV10-2
CASRLPGTDTQYF
>TRBJ2-3|TRBV7-3
CASSLSSGRTDTQYF
>TRBJ2-5|TRBV7-9
CASGRVGQLQETQYF
>TRBJ2-3|TRBV14
CASSQTGGLAGVTDTQYF
>TRBJ2-3|TRBV20-1
CSARDRRAANTDTQYF
>TRBJ2-7|TRBV12-3/TRBV12-4
CASRLAGTAYEQYF
>TRBJ2-7|TRBV30
CAWTQGLAGVGDEQYF
>TRBJ1-1|TRBV10-3
CAISEPSGTVGAFF
>TRBJ1-4|TRBV15
CATSRRDEKLFF
>TRBJ2-7|TRBV12-3/TRBV12-4
CASSLVVGTKVVTYEQYF
>TRBJ2-7|TRBV7-2
CASSSRTVSYEQYF
>TRBJ1-1|TRBV4-1
CASSQVAQPTEAFF
>TRBJ2-3|TRBV12-3/TRBV12-4
CASSLGQGLFTDTQYF
>TRBJ2-1|TRBV20-1
CSARNRGASSYNEQFF
>TRBJ2-5|TRBV5-1
CASTGGALQETQYF
>TRBJ1-4|TRBV5-1
CASSHDRVKEKLFF
>TRBJ2-3|TRBV9
CASSAGTSGRLTDTQYF